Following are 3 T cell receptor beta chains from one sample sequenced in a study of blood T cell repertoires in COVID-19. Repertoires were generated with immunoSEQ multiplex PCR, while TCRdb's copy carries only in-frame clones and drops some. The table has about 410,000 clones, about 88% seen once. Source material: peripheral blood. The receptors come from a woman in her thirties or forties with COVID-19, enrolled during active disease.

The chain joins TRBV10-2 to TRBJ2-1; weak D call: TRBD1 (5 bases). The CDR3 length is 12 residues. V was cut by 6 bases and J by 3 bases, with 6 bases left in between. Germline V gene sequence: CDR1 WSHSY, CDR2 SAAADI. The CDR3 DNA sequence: TGCGCCAGCAGAGACAGCTACAATGAGCAGTTCTTC. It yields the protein CASRDSYNEQFF.

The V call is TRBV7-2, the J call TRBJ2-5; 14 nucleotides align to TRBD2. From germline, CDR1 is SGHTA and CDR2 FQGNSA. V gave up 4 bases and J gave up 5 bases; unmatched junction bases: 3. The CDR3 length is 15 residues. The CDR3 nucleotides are TGTGCCAGCAGCTCAAGACTAGCGGGAGGGGAGACCCAGTACTTC. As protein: CASSSRLAGGETQYF.

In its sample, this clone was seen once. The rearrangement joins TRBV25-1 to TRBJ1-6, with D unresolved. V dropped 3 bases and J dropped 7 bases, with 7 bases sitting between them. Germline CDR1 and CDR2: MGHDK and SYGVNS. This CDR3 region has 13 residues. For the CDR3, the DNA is TGTGCCAGCAGTGACCCACTGAATTCACCCCTCCACTTT. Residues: CASSDPLNSPLHF.